The T cell receptor beta chain under discussion was sequenced for a study of T cells in Graves' hyperthyroidism and ophthalmopathy. Amplification targeted TCR beta CDR3 regions from RNA transcripts. The study used the HTBI primer set for a first-round RT-PCR of the TCR CDR3. TCRdb fed the multiplex PCR reads into MiXCR, producing one record per CDR3 protein. This table holds approximately 350,000 distinct CDR3 sequences, roughly 15% found once. There are a few counts of this clonotype. The V and J ends lost 2 bases and 0 bases, in that order; junction bases with no gene match: 6. The CDR3 runs to 17 residues. CDR1 is LNHDA and CDR2 is SQIVND in the germline V gene (reference sequence). Ophthalmopathy in the patients scored at least 3 on Clinical Activity Score and at least 4 on NOSPECS grade, lasting under 3 months. Patients with uncontrolled infections, other autoimmune diseases, pregnancy or lactation were excluded.

The source of this sequence is a woman aged 60-75 years with Graves' ophthalmopathy. The chain carries TRBV19 and TRBJ2-1, with 8 bases identical to TRBD2. Sequenced input: blood. The CDR3 loop reads CASSIRHSGTSYNEQFF. CDR3 coding DNA: TGTGCCAGTAGTATAAGGCATAGCGGGACCTCCTACAATGAGCAGTTCTTC.